What follows describes a single TCR beta chain. Antigen specificity is unknown. Only in-frame clones appear in the TCRdb table, and some are missing; sequencing was by immunoSEQ multiplex PCR. The table lists hundreds of thousands of clones, roughly nine tenths of them singletons. The sample belongs to a study of Ad26.COV2.S vaccination and SARS-CoV-2 variants. Regarding the study as a whole: Assessments of TCR breadth and depth may have underestimated the total T cell responses.

Looked up from germline, CDR1 is SEHNR and CDR2 is FQNEAQ (reference sequence). This CDR3 is 15 amino acids long. Trimming removed 5 bases at V and 3 bases at J, with 17 bases between. Indicated treatment: 15 to 20 received Ad26.COV2.S at low or high dose, single or two shots; a few received placebo; per-sample allocation not given. Sampling was done on day 63 after the first vaccine or placebo injection. The receptor comes from a person aged 18-60 years who received the Ad26.COV2.S COVID-19 vaccine or a placebo. The gene calls are TRBV7-9 and TRBJ2-7, with D possibly being TRBD1 (7 bases). The sample consisted of peripheral blood, taken in a trial of Ad26.COV2.S vaccine versus placebo. CDR3 sequence: CASSPGGTTFYEQYF. The CDR3 region has the DNA TGTGCCAGCAGCCCAGGGGGGACCACATTCTACGAGCAGTACTTC.